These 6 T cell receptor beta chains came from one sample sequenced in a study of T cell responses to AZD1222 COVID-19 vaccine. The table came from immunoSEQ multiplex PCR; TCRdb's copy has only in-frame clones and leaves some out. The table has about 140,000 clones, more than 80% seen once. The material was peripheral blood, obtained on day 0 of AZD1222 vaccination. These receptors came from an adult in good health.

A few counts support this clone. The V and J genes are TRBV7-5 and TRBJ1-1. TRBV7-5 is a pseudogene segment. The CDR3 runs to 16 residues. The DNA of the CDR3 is TGTGTCAGAAGCTACAGGGACAACCGGGGGGGGACTGAAGCTTTCTTT. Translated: CVRSYRDNRGGTEAFF.

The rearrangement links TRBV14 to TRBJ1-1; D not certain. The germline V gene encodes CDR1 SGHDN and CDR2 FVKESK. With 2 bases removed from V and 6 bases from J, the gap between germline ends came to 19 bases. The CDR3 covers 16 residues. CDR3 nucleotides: TGTGCCAGCAGCCAAATGATGGGGAACCTGAGGGCTGAAGCTTTCTTT. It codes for CASSQMMGNLRAEAFF.

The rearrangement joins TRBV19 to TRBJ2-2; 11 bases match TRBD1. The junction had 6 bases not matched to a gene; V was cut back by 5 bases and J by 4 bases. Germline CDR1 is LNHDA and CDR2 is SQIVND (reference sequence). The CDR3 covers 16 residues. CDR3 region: CASSPRTGGFTGELFF. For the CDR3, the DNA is TGTGCCAGTAGTCCCCGGACAGGGGGCTTCACCGGGGAGCTGTTTTTT.

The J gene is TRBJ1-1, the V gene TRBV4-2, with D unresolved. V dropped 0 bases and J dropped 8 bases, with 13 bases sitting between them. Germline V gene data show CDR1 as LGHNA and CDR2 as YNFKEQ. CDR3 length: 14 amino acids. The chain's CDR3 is CASSQEGEHREAFF. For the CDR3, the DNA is TGTGCCAGCAGCCAAGAAGGAGAACACCGAGAAGCTTTCTTT.

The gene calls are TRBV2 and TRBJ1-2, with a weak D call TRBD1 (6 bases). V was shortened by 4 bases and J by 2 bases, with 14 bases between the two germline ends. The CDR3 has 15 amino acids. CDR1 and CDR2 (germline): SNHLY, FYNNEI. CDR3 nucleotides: TGTGCCAGCAGTGTCATAGACAGGCCGAACTATGGCTACACCTTC. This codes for CASSVIDRPNYGYTF.

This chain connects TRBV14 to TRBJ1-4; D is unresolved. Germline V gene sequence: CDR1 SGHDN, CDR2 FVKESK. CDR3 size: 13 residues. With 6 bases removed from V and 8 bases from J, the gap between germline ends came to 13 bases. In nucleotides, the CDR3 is TGTGCCAGCAGATACGACGCGTTAGAAAAACTGTTTTTT. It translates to CASRYDALEKLFF.